This T cell receptor beta chain was profiled in a study of somatic mutations in cytotoxic T cells in rheumatoid arthritis. Germline CDR1 SGHDN, CDR2 FVKESK. The V segment lost 5 bases and the J segment 2 bases; nucleotides outside the gene matches: 10. The CDR3 runs to 17 residues. Method: immunoSEQ multiplex PCR; TCRdb's copy keeps in-frame clones and lacks some. Of 13,000 or so clones in the sample, roughly 87% are singletons; the top ten hold over 25%. This TCR was recovered from an adult with rheumatoid arthritis. The chain couples TRBV14 to TRBJ2-5; 11 bases match TRBD2. Material: CD8+ T cells sorted from blood. CDR3 protein: CASSSRGGLAEQETQYF. The CDR3 bases are TGTGCCAGCAGCTCCCGAGGGGGACTAGCGGAACAAGAGACCCAGTACTTC.